This T cell receptor beta chain came from a study of blood T cell repertoires in COVID-19. Per the authors' pipeline: Scientists estimated how many nucleated cells there were by amplifying reference gene primers. Sequenced by immunoSEQ multiplex PCR; TCRdb stores in-frame clones only, minus some. V and J calls and clone size are copied from that table; D and trimming were computed from the DNA. Here the sample spans over 55,000 clones, 77% being singletons. Germline loops: CDR1 SGHVS, CDR2 FQNEAQ. This CDR3 is 15 amino acids long. With 4 bases clipped from V and 0 bases from J, the junction kept 6 bases outside the gene matches.

The source is a human donor in a cohort sampled during active COVID-19. J is TRBJ2-7 and V is TRBV7-8, with 7 bases matching TRBD1. The sequenced sample consisted of peripheral blood. The CDR3 region is CASSYSGTVSYEQYF. CDR3 in DNA: TGTGCCAGCAGCTACTCCGGGACAGTCTCCTACGAGCAGTACTTC.